The 15 T cell receptor beta chains reported below all come from one sample, sequenced in a study of shared clonotypes between healthy human individuals. This table comes from immunoSEQ multiplex PCR, and its TCRdb copy is limited to in-frame clones, with some not included. The data show roughly 810,000 clones, 96% seen once. Naive-designated CD8 cells lacked CD45RO, were positively enriched for CCR7, and omitted terminally differentiated effector memory CD45RA+ cells. Specimen: naive CD8+ T cells sorted from blood. These receptors all come from a young man in good health.

This rearrangement joins TRBV2 to TRBJ2-1; D gene uncertain. The CDR3 is made up of 15 amino acids. Germline-derived CDR1 and CDR2 are SNHLY and FYNNEI. V shed 7 bases and J shed 0 bases, with 13 bases lying between them. The CDR3 here is CASTNIRSSYNEQFF. CDR3 coding DNA: TGTGCCAGCACTAACATCAGGAGCTCCTACAATGAGCAGTTCTTC.

The chain joins TRBV18 to TRBJ2-5, with 12 bases that match TRBD2. V gave up 0 bases and J gave up 5 bases; unmatched junction bases: 7. Germline V lookup: CDR1 KGHSH, CDR2 LQKENI. The CDR3 covers 17 residues. The DNA of the CDR3 is TGTGCCAGCTCACCACCGGCTACTAGCGGGAGGTTGGAGACCCAGTACTTC. This gives the protein CASSPPATSGRLETQYF.

The chain joins TRBV6-5 to TRBJ1-2; 7 nucleotides match TRBD1. Germline CDR1 and CDR2: MNHEY and SVGAGI. Unmatched junction bases numbered 8, after V lost 6 bases and J lost 4 bases. This CDR3 region has 14 residues. CDR3 loop: CASRPQTGTYGYTF. For the CDR3, the DNA is TGTGCCAGCAGACCTCAGACAGGGACCTATGGCTACACCTTC.

The chain has TRBV6-6 and TRBJ1-2, with D hard to call. Germline V gives CDR1 MNHNY, CDR2 SVGAGI (reference sequence). The CDR3 extends over 13 amino acids. V was clipped by 5 bases and J by 6 bases, with 13 bases between them. Here the CDR3 DNA reads TGTGCCAGCAGTCCCGGCCTCCCTGATGGCTACACCTTC. Amino acids: CASSPGLPDGYTF.

The chain joins TRBV11-3 to TRBJ2-3; D gene ambiguous. CDR1 SGHNT and CDR2 YENEEA come from the germline V gene. V was clipped by 3 bases and J by 0 bases, with 1 base between them. The CDR3 has 12 residues. DNA of the CDR3: TGTGCCAGCAGCTTGAGCACAGATACGCAGTATTTT. It specifies CASSLSTDTQYF.

The chain joins TRBV11-3 to TRBJ2-2; 9 bases are shared with TRBD1. In germline, CDR1 is SGHNT, CDR2 YENEEA. The junction had 9 bases not matched to a gene; V was cut back by 4 bases and J by 12 bases. The CDR3 length is 14 residues. The CDR3 region has the DNA TGTGCCAGCAGCTCACGGACAGGGGCCCCCCAGCTGTTTTTT. This gives the protein CASSSRTGAPQLFF.

The rearrangement links TRBV28 to TRBJ1-3; TRBD1 aligns across 9 bases. V trimming: 6 bases; J trimming: 6 bases; junction bases outside the gene matches: 18. CDR1 and CDR2 from the germline V gene are MDHEN and SYDVKM. CDR3 length: 18 amino acids. The CDR3 sequence: CASSQRRTGAGEENTIYF. The DNA for the CDR3 is TGTGCCAGCAGCCAACGTCGGACAGGGGCGGGAGAGGAAAACACCATATATTTT.

The V and J genes are TRBV7-6 and TRBJ2-1, with D tentatively TRBD2 (6 bases). V was pared by 0 bases and J by 9 bases, with 24 bases between. Germline V gene lookup returns CDR1 SGHVS and CDR2 FNYEAQ. The CDR3 contains 18 residues. The CDR3 here is CASSLAGGPPSGVVEQFF. The CDR3 bases are TGTGCCAGCAGCTTAGCGGGAGGACCTCCAAGTGGGGTAGTTGAGCAGTTCTTC.

The rearrangement uses TRBV4-1 and TRBJ1-1; perhaps TRBD1 as D (5 bases). The CDR3 sequence is 15 residues long. Per germline, CDR1 MGHRA and CDR2 YSYEKL. Deletions cut 7 bases from V and 7 bases from J, with 22 bases between. CDR3 loop: CASIRGPSLGNEAFF. The CDR3 coding sequence is TGCGCCAGCATCCGGGGACCAAGTCTTGGTAATGAAGCTTTCTTT.

The chain couples TRBV4-1 to TRBJ2-3; no clear D. Germline assignment: CDR1 MGHRA and CDR2 YSYEKL. Trimming shortened V by 0 bases and J by 7 bases, and 5 bases separated the two germline ends. The length of the CDR3 is 12 residues. This CDR3 reads CASSQDENTQYF. CDR3 in DNA: TGCGCCAGCAGCCAAGATGAAAATACGCAGTATTTT.

This chain connects TRBV7-9 to TRBJ2-1; 11 bases line up with TRBD2. The J segment lost 3 bases and the V segment lost 4 bases, leaving 5 bases of the junction unmatched. CDR1 and CDR2 from the germline V gene are SEHNR and FQNEAQ (reference sequence). The CDR3 covers 16 residues. The CDR3 sequence is CASSSGTSGVYNEQFF. CDR3 DNA sequence: TGTGCCAGCAGCTCCGGGACTAGCGGAGTCTACAATGAGCAGTTCTTC.

The rearrangement uses TRBV28 and TRBJ1-1; tentatively, D is TRBD1 (5 bases). The CDR3 sequence is 15 residues long. Germline assignment: CDR1 MDHEN and CDR2 SYDVKM. V was trimmed by 5 bases and J by 6 bases, leaving 19 bases between them. The CDR3 region has the DNA TGTGCCAGCAGTCCGACCCTGGGACGGGCCTCTGAAGCTTTCTTT. Translating it yields CASSPTLGRASEAFF.

This clone was seen once. The chain employs TRBV11-2 and TRBJ1-1, with 7 bases fitting TRBD1. Germline-derived CDR1 and CDR2 are SGHAT and FQNNGV. The CDR3 totals 15 residues. Losses at the gene ends were 3 bases for V and 2 bases for J; bases not matched to a gene: 6. The CDR3 is CASSFGQDGNTEAFF. DNA for the CDR3: TGTGCCAGCAGCTTCGGACAGGATGGCAACACTGAAGCTTTCTTT.

CDR3 loop: CASSSDTGPGELFF. The CDR3 DNA follows: TGTGCCAGCAGCTCAGATACTGGTCCCGGGGAGCTGTTTTTT. The chain joins TRBV7-9 to TRBJ2-2, with D unresolved. Germline V gene lookup returns CDR1 SEHNR and CDR2 FQNEAQ (reference sequence). The ends were cut back, 4 bases at V and 6 bases at J, with 12 bases in the middle. The CDR3 is 14 residues long.

The chain employs TRBV7-3 and TRBJ2-5; D is perhaps TRBD2 (5 bases). The CDR3 spans 14 residues. Trimming stripped 7 bases from V and 3 bases from J, with 15 bases between. CDR1 is SGHTA and CDR2 is FQGTGA in the germline V gene. In nucleotides, the CDR3 is TGTGCCAGCAAAGGAGGCCCGCTAGAAGAGACCCAGTACTTC. Its protein is CASKGGPLEETQYF.